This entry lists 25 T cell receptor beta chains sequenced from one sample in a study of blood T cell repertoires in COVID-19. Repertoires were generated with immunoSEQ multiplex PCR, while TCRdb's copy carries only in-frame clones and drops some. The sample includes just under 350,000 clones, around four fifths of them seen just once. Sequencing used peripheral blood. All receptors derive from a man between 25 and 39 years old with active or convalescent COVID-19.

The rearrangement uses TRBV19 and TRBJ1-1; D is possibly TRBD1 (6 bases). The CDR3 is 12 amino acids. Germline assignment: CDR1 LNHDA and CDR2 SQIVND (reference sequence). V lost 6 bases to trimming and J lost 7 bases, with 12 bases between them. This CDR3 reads CASSHKGGEAFF. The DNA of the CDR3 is TGTGCCAGTAGCCATAAAGGGGGTGAAGCTTTCTTT. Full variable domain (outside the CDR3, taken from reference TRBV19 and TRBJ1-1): DGGITQSPKYLFRKEGQNVTLSCEQNLNHDAMYWYRQDPGQGLRLIYYSQIVNDFQKGDIAEGYSVSREKKESFPLTVTSAQKNPTAFYLCASSHKGGEAFFGQGTRLTVV.

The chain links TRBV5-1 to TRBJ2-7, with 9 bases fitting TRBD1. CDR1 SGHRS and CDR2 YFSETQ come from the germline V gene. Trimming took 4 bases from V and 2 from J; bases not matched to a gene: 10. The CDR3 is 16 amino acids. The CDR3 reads CASSPQQRTGAYEQYF. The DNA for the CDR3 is TGCGCCAGCAGCCCTCAACAAAGGACAGGGGCCTACGAGCAGTACTTC. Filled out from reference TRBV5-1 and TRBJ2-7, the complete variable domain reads KAGVTQTPRYLIKTRGQQVTLSCSPISGHRSVSWYQQTPGQGLQFLFEYFSETQRNKGNFPGRFSGRQFSNSRSEMNVSTLELGDSALYLCASSPQQRTGAYEQYFGPGTRLTVT.

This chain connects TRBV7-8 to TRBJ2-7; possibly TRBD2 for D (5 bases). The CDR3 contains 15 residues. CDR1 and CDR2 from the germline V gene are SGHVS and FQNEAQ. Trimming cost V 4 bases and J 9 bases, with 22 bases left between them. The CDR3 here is CASSSHTLAREGQYF. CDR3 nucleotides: TGTGCCAGCAGCTCGCACACCCTAGCCCGGGAAGGGCAGTACTTC. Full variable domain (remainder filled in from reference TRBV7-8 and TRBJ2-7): GAGVSQSPRYKVAKRGQDVALRCDPISGHVSLFWYQQALGQGPEFLTYFQNEAQLDKSGLPSDRFFAERPEGSVSTLKIQRTQQEDSAVYLCASSSHTLAREGQYFGPGTRLTVT.

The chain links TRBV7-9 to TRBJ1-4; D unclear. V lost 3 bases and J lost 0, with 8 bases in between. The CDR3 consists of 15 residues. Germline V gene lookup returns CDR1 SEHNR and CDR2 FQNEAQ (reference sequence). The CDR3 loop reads CASSLGHATNEKLFF. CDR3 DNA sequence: TGTGCCAGCAGCTTGGGCCATGCAACTAATGAAAAACTGTTTTTT.

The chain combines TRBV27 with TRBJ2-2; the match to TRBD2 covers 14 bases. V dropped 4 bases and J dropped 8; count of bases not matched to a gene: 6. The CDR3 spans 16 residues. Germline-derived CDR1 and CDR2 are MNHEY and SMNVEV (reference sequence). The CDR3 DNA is TGTGCCAGCAGTTCGTCCGGGACTAGCGGGGGAGGGGAGCTGTTTTTT. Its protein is CASSSSGTSGGGELFF.

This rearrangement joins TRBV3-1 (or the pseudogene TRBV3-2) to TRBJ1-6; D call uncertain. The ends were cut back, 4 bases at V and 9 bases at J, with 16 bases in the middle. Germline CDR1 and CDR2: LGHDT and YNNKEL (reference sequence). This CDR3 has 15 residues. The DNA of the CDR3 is TGTGCCAGCAGCCCCCTGGAGGGTGTAGGTTCACCCCTCCACTTT. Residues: CASSPLEGVGSPLHF.

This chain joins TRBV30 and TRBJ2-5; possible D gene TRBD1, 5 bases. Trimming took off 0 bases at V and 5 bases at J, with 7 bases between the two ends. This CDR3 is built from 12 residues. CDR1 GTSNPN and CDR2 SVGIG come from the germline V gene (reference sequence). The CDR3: CAWSVHRETQYF. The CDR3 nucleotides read TGTGCCTGGAGTGTGCACAGGGAGACCCAGTACTTC.

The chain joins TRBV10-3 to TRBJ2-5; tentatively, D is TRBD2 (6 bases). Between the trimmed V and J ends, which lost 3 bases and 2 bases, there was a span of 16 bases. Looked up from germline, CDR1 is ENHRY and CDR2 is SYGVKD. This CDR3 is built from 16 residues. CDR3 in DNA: TGTGCCATCAGTGACCGGGTGGGGGACTCACAAGAGACCCAGTACTTC. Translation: CAISDRVGDSQETQYF.

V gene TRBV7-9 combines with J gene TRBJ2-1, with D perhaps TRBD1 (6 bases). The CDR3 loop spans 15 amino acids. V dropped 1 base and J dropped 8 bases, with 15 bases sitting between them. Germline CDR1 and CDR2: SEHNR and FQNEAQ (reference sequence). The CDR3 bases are TGTGCCAGCAGCTTAGTGATGGGGGCATTCGATGAGCAGTTCTTC. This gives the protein CASSLVMGAFDEQFF.

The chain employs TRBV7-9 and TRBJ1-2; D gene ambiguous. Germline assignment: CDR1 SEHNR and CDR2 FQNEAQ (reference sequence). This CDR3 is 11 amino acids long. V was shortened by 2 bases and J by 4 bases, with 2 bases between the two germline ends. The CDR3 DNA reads TGTGCCAGCAGCTTACGCTATGGCTACACCTTC. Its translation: CASSLRYGYTF.

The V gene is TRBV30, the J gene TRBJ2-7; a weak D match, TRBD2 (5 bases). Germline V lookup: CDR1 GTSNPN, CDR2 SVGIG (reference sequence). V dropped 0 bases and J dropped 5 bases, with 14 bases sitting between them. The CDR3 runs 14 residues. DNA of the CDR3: TGTGCCTGGAGTGTAGGAAGTAGAGGGCACGAGCAGTACTTC. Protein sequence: CAWSVGSRGHEQYF. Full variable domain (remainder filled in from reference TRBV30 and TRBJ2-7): SQTIHQWPATLVQPVGSPLSLECTVEGTSNPNLYWYRQAAGRGLQLLFYSVGIGQISSEVPQNLSASRPQDRQFILSSKKLLLSDSGFYLCAWSVGSRGHEQYFGPGTRLTVT.

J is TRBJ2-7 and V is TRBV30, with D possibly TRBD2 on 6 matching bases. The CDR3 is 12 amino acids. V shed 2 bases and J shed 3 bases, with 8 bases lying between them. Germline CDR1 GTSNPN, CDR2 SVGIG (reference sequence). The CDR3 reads CAWSNGSYEQYF. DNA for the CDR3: TGTGCCTGGAGTAACGGGAGCTACGAGCAGTACTTC.

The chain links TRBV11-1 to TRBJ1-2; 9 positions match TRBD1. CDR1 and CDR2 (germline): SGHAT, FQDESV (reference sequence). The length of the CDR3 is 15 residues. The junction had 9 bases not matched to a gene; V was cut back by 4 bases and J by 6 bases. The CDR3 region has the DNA TGTGCCAGCAGCTCAAATGGACAGGGGATCAATGGCTACACCTTC. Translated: CASSSNGQGINGYTF. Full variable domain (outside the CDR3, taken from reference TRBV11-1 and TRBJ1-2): EAEVAQSPRYKITEKSQAVAFWCDPISGHATLYWYRQILGQGPELLVQFQDESVVDDSQLPKDRFSAERLKGVDSTLKIQPAELGDSAMYLCASSSNGQGINGYTFGSGTRLTVV.

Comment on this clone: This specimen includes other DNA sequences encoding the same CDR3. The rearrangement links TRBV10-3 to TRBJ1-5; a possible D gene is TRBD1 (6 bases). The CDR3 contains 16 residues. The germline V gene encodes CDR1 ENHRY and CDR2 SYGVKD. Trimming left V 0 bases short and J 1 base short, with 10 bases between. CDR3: CAISESGRGSNQPQHF. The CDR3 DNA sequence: TGTGCCATCAGTGAGTCGGGCAGGGGCAGCAATCAGCCCCAGCATTTT.

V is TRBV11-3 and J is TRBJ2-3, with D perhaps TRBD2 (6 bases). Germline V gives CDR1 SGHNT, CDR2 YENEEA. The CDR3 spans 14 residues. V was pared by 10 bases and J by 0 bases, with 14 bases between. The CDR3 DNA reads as TGTGCCACCTCCGGGGGAGTCAGCACAGATACGCAGTATTTT. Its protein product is CATSGGVSTDTQYF.

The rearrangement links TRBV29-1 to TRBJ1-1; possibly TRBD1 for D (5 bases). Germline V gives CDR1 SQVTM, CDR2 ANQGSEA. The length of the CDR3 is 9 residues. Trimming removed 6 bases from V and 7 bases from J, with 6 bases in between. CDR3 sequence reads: CSVQDEAFF. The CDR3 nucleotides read TGCAGCGTACAGGATGAAGCTTTCTTT.

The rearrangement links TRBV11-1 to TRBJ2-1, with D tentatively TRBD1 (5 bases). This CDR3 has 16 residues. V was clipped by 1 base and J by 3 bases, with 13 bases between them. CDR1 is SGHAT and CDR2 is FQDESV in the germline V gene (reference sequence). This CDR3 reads CASSLVRGLYYNEQFF. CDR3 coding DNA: TGTGCCAGCAGCTTAGTAAGGGGTCTTTACTACAATGAGCAGTTCTTC.

In nucleotides, the CDR3 is TGTGCCTGGGCGGACAGGGGGCAGACAGATACGCAGTATTTT. It encodes CAWADRGQTDTQYF. The V call is TRBV30, the J call TRBJ2-3; 11 bases map to TRBD1. After removal of 5 bases from V and 3 bases from J, the junction contained 4 bases not matched to a gene. The CDR3 length is 14 residues. The germline V gene has CDR1 GTSNPN and CDR2 SVGIG (reference sequence).

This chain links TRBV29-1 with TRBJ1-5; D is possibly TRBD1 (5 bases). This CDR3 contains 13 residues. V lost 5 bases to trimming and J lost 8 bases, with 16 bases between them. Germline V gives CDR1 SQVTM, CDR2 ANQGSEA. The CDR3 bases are TGCAGCGTTCGAAAAGTCGAAGGGGAGCCCCAGCATTTT. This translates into CSVRKVEGEPQHF.

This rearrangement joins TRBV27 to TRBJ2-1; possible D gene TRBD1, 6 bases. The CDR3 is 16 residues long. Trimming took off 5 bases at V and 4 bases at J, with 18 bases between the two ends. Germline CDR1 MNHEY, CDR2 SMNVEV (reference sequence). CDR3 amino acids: CASSPSGTRLYNEQFF. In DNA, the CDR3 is TGTGCCAGCAGTCCCTCCGGGACAAGGCTATACAATGAGCAGTTCTTC.

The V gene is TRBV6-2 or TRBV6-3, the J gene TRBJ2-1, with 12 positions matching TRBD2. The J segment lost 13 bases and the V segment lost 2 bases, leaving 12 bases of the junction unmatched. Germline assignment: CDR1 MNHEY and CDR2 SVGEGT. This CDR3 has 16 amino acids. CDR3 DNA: TGTGCCAGCAGTTACCTCCTAGCGGGAGGGCCTGAAGCACAGTTCTTC. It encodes CASSYLLAGGPEAQFF.

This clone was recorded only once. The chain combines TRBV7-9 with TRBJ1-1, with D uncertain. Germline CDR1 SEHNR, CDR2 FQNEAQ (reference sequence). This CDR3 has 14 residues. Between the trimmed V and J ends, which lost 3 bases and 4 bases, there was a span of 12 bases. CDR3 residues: CASSLRAAATEAFF. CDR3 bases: TGTGCCAGCAGCTTGAGGGCAGCGGCCACTGAAGCTTTCTTT.

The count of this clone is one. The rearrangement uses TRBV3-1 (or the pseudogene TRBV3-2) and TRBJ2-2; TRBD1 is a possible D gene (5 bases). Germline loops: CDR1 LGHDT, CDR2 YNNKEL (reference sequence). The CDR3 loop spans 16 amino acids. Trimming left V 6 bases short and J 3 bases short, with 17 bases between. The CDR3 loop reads CASSIEPGRYTGELFF. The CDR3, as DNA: TGTGCCAGCAGTATAGAGCCAGGGCGGTACACCGGGGAGCTGTTTTTT.

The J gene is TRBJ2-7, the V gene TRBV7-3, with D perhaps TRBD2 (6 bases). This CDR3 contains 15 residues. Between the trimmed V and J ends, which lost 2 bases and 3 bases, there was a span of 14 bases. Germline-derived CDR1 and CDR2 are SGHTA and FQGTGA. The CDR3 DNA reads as TGTGCCAGCAGCTTATCCGGGGGACCCAACTACGAGCAGTACTTC. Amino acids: CASSLSGGPNYEQYF.

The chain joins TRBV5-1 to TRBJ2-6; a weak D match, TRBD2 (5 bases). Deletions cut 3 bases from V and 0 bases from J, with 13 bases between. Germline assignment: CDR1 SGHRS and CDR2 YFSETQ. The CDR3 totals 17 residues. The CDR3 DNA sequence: TGCGCCAGCAGCTCCGGGCTGAGGGTCTCTGGGGCCAACGTCCTGACTTTC. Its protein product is CASSSGLRVSGANVLTF. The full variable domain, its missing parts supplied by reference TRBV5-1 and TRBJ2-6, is KAGVTQTPRYLIKTRGQQVTLSCSPISGHRSVSWYQQTPGQGLQFLFEYFSETQRNKGNFPGRFSGRQFSNSRSEMNVSTLELGDSALYLCASSSGLRVSGANVLTFGAGSRLTVL.